This TCR beta chain was retrieved from a study of T cells after yellow fever vaccination. Germline lookup yields CDR1 SGHTA and CDR2 FQGNSA. This CDR3 comprises 13 residues. Losses at the gene ends were 5 bases for V and 9 bases for J; bases not matched to a gene: 7. Broader study findings: The study found a weaker secondary response that peaked faster, day 5 versus 15. There was a small share of clonotypes that showed up in both the CD4 and CD8 compartments.

This clonotype was recorded at least ten times. The antigen is unknown. Each CDR3 protein gets one entry after TCRdb re-called the 5' RACE reads with MiXCR. The sample holds 170,000 or so distinct CDR3 sequences, approximately 6% seen once. V is TRBV7-2 and J is TRBJ2-1; 7 nucleotides line up with TRBD2. The source was CD4+ T cells sorted from PBMCs, collected on the day of the first yellow fever vaccination. The sequence came from a man aged 18 to 30 who received the YFV17D yellow fever vaccine. The CDR3 sequence: CASSAGLDSEQFF. The CDR3 DNA is TGTGCCAGCAGCGCCGGACTAGATAGTGAGCAGTTCTTC.